Described below is a single TCR beta chain sequence and its context. What it recognizes is unknown. TCR beta cDNA libraries included unique molecular identifiers. Between 1 and 10 million T cells gave rise to roughly 0.5 million cDNA molecules. MiXCR, run by TCRdb on the PCR reads, gives a single entry per CDR3 protein. The repertoire consists of around 500,000 distinct CDR3 sequences, with 34% occurring once and the leading ten covering approximately 5.4%. These data come from a study of post-analysis software for immune sequencing data. As for the study in general: Some patients lacked subtype; others had relapsing-remitting, secondary progressive or progressive-relapsing disease.

Per germline, CDR1 DFQATT and CDR2 SNEGSKA (reference sequence). V was pared by 6 bases and J by 0 bases, with 23 bases between. The CDR3 runs to 17 residues. Broader study findings: Batch-mates among the samples co-clustered strongly by F measure. Higher frequency in patients than in controls was seen for about five TRBV segments, with TRBV5-6, TRBV5-1 and TRBV20-1 among them. Compared against controls, patients with multiple sclerosis displayed significantly lower normalized Chao1 diversity.

The chain carries TRBV20-1 and TRBJ1-1, with D unclear. Sequencing used blood. The receptor was derived from a girl aged 2-17 years with multiple sclerosis. The CDR3 DNA sequence: TGCAGTGCCCGAAATCCCGACGCCTACGGCCTGAACACTGAAGCTTTCTTT. Protein sequence: CSARNPDAYGLNTEAFF.